This T cell receptor (beta chain) was sequenced during a study of CD8 T cells in Susac syndrome. RNA in amounts of roughly 0.5 to 1 ug was reverse transcribed with random hexamers. From the immunoSEQ multiplex PCR reads, TCRdb called clonotypes with MiXCR, one entry per CDR3 protein. The top ten clones hold roughly 0.14% of a sample with about 140,000 distinct CDR3 sequences, 95% of them seen once. With respect to this clonotype: Its antigen is not known.

Study findings and constraints: An acknowledgment was made by the study that its TCR sequencing and HLA analysis involved relatively few individuals.

This CDR3 comprises 12 residues. V dropped 5 bases and J dropped 10 bases, with 11 bases sitting between them. Germline loops: CDR1 LGHDT, CDR2 YNNKEL (reference sequence). Sequencing was done on a sample of CD4+ T cells from PBMCs. The V gene is TRBV3-1, the J gene TRBJ1-4; no clear D. The TCR comes from a human donor with Susac syndrome. The chain's CDR3 is CASSFRDGKLFF. The CDR3 DNA reads as TGTGCCAGCAGCTTTCGAGACGGAAAACTGTTTTTT.